A selection of T cell receptor beta chains follows, all from one sample in a study of human T cells and chemical hapten exposure. TCRdb analysed the RACE reads with MiXCR anew, one entry per CDR3 protein. In the table there are 300,000 to 450,000 distinct CDR3 sequences, roughly 4.6% of which are singletons. The sequences come from whole blood, collected in connection with sensitization to the hapten diphenylcyclopropenone (DPC). The receptors come from a woman aged 45-65 years with alopecia areata. Some clones in this sample may be carry-over from other donors' samples. CDR3s include the opening cysteine and the closing phenylalanine or tryptophan. Fields, in order: J gene, V gene, D gene, clone size, CDR3 length, CDR3 DNA, CDR3 protein. A D gene is named only where the DNA matches it firmly. A clone size is listed for some rows: how often the clone was seen (once, few, many), or a class if it is expanded.

TRBJ1-5,TRBV7-8,NA,many,14,TGTGCCAGCAGCATCGGCAGGGCGGGGCAGCCCCAGCATTTT,CASSIGRAGQPQHF
TRBJ2-1,TRBV7-8,NA,many,18,TGTGCCAGCAGCTTAGCGACCCTGGCCGCCTATTCCTACAATGAGCAGTTCTTC,CASSLATLAAYSYNEQFF
TRBJ2-7,TRBV5-4,TRBD2,few,16,TGTGCCAGCAGCTTGGTAACGGGAGGGCCAAGGTACGAGCAGTACTTC,CASSLVTGGPRYEQYF
TRBJ1-2,TRBV5-4,NA,many,15,TGTGCCAGCAGCTTGGCCAAAACCTTTTACTATGGCTACACCTTC,CASSLAKTFYYGYTF
TRBJ1-5,TRBV5-1,NA,few,13,TGCGCCAGCAGGACCACTAGCAATCAGCCCCAGCATTTT,CASRTTSNQPQHF
TRBJ1-1,TRBV7-8,TRBD1,many,17,TGTGCCAGCCACCTATTAAACCGGGACAGGGTGGATCCTGAAGCTTTCTTT,CASHLLNRDRVDPEAFF
TRBJ2-3,TRBV5-1,TRBD2,NA,17,TGCGCCAGCACCAAAGGGCTAGCGGGCGACGCGGAAGATACGCAGTATTTT,CASTKGLAGDAEDTQYF
TRBJ2-1,TRBV5-1,TRBD2,many,17,TGCGCCAGCAGCTTGCAAAGCGGGACCAGCTCCTACAATGAGCAGTTCTTC,CASSLQSGTSSYNEQFF
TRBJ2-3,TRBV7-2,NA,many,15,TGTGCCAGCAGCTTAGAACTGGGTAGCACAGATACGCAGTATTTT,CASSLELGSTDTQYF
TRBJ1-1,TRBV12-5,NA,NA,12,TGTGCTAGTGGTCAGGGGTGGACTGAAGCTTTCTTT,CASGQGWTEAFF
TRBJ1-1,TRBV20-1,NA,many,13,TGCAGTGCTAGAGTGACGAGAACAGGTGAAGCTTTCTTT,CSARVTRTGEAFF